Shown below are 28 T cell receptor beta chains from a single sample sequenced in a study of patients and donors after allogeneic stem cell transplantation. TCRdb re-called the RT-PCR reads with MiXCR, one entry per CDR3 protein. In the table there are approximately 200,000 distinct CDR3 sequences, roughly 40% of which are singletons. Sequencing was done on a sample of blood, either unsorted or a sorted T cell fraction (not recorded which). The origin of the receptors is a human donor who was either an allogeneic HSCT recipient or a stem cell or donor lymphocyte infusion donor (not recorded which). It is not recorded whose cells these are; they may come from a transplant donor.

CDR3 protein: CASSPSPGLVLAEQFF. The CDR3 coding sequence is TGTGCCAGCAGCCCAAGCCCGGGACTAGTATTGGCTGAGCAGTTCTTC. The chain combines TRBV7-9 with TRBJ2-1; TRBD2 aligns across 8 bases. Germline CDR1 reads SEHNR; CDR2 reads FQNEAQ (reference sequence). The CDR3 sequence is 16 residues long. The trim removed 5 bases at V and 9 bases at J, leaving 15 bases unmatched.

The chain joins TRBV27 to TRBJ1-2; tentative D call: TRBD1 (5 bases). Trimming cost V 1 base and J 2 bases, with 11 bases left between them. From germline, CDR1 is MNHEY and CDR2 SMNVEV (reference sequence). CDR3 size: 15 residues. This CDR3 is CASSLWQGANYGYTF. In DNA form, the CDR3 reads TGTGCCAGCAGTTTATGGCAGGGAGCCAACTATGGCTACACCTTC.

This clonotype was seen more than once but under ten times. The chain employs TRBV11-1 and TRBJ2-2; the D is unclear. Germline CDR1 is SGHAT and CDR2 is FQDESV (reference sequence). V lost 4 bases and J 3 bases, leaving 6 bases between the germline ends. CDR3 size: 13 residues. CDR3 nucleotide sequence: TGTGCCAGCAGCTCCCGCGACACCGGGGAGCTGTTTTTT. It codes for CASSSRDTGELFF.

This chain joins TRBV9 and TRBJ2-7, with D uncertain. CDR3 size: 14 residues. Germline CDR1 is SGDLS and CDR2 is YYNGEE. Deletions cut 0 bases from V and 2 bases from J, with 9 bases between. CDR3 sequence: CASSVGIAPYEQYF. DNA for the CDR3: TGTGCCAGCAGCGTAGGGATAGCCCCCTACGAGCAGTACTTC. The whole variable domain, remainder taken from reference TRBV9 and TRBJ2-7, is DSGVTQTPKHLITATGQRVTLRCSPRSGDLSVYWYQQSLDQGLQFLIQYYNGEERAKGNILERFSAQQFPDLHSELNLSSLELGDSALYFCASSVGIAPYEQYFGPGTRLTVT.

In its sample, this clonotype was seen a few times. The chain uses TRBV9 and TRBJ1-1; no clear D. Trimming removed 4 bases at V and 3 bases at J, with 7 bases between. Germline values: CDR1 SGDLS, CDR2 YYNGEE. The CDR3 loop spans 12 amino acids. CDR3 bases: TGTGCCAGCAGCCGAAGGGACACTGAAGCTTTCTTT. Protein product: CASSRRDTEAFF.

A few counts support this clonotype. V usage is TRBV9 and J usage is TRBJ2-7; a weak D match, TRBD1 (5 bases). This CDR3 has 15 residues. CDR1 is SGDLS, CDR2 YYNGEE, per germline. Trimming took off 2 bases at V and 2 bases at J, with 14 bases between the two ends. CDR3 sequence (DNA): TGTGCCAGCAGCGTGGCAGGGCTAGGAACCTACGAGCAGTACTTC. It specifies CASSVAGLGTYEQYF. The full variable domain, rest sourced from reference TRBV9 and TRBJ2-7, is DSGVTQTPKHLITATGQRVTLRCSPRSGDLSVYWYQQSLDQGLQFLIQYYNGEERAKGNILERFSAQQFPDLHSELNLSSLELGDSALYFCASSVAGLGTYEQYFGPGTRLTVT.

The genes are TRBV4-3 and TRBJ1-2, with a weak D call TRBD1 (5 bases). The CDR3 has 16 residues. V lost 4 bases and J 6 bases, leaving 21 bases between the germline ends. CDR1 and CDR2 from the germline V gene are LGHNA and YSLEER. The CDR3 nucleotides are TGCGCCAGCAGCCCAGACCCGGGACCCCCGAGGCATGGCTACACCTTC. This gives the protein CASSPDPGPPRHGYTF.

The chain carries TRBV7-6 and TRBJ1-3, with TRBD1 matching 9 bases. Per the germline V gene, CDR1 is SGHVS and CDR2 is FNYEAQ. The CDR3 loop spans 17 amino acids. V was pared by 0 bases and J by 0 bases, with 3 bases of the junction left unmatched. The CDR3 nucleotides read TGTGCCAGCAGCTTAGCTCCGGGACAGGGCTCTGGAAACACCATATATTTT. Its translation is CASSLAPGQGSGNTIYF.

This rearrangement joins TRBV28 to TRBJ2-5; 11 bases are shared with TRBD2. V shed 10 bases, J shed 7 bases, and the junction held 5 bases outside the gene matches. The CDR3 runs to 12 residues. CDR1 is MDHEN and CDR2 is SYDVKM in the germline V gene. In DNA form, the CDR3 reads TGTGCCACCGGGACTAGCGGAGGGACCCAGTACTTC. Protein product: CATGTSGGTQYF.

The gene calls are TRBV4-3 and TRBJ1-1; D is possibly TRBD1 (5 bases). Deletions cut 0 bases from V and 7 bases from J, with 12 bases between. The CDR3 consists of 14 residues. Germline loops: CDR1 LGHNA, CDR2 YSLEER. CDR3 residues: CASSQEGRQYEAFF. In DNA, the CDR3 is TGCGCCAGCAGCCAAGAGGGAAGACAGTATGAAGCTTTCTTT.

This clonotype has more than one count but fewer than ten. V usage is TRBV15 and J usage is TRBJ2-1, with 11 bases identical to TRBD2. The V gene end was trimmed by 1 base and the J gene end by 7 bases; junction bases not matched to a gene: 12. Germline-derived CDR1 and CDR2 are LNHNV and YYDKDF (reference sequence). This CDR3 contains 18 residues. The CDR3 DNA sequence: TGTGCCACCAGCAGAGTTTCCGGGACTAGCGGTACCCTTAATGAGCAGTTCTTC. This sequence encodes CATSRVSGTSGTLNEQFF.

This chain links TRBV29-1 with TRBJ1-2; a possible D gene is TRBD1 (5 bases). Germline assignment: CDR1 SQVTM and CDR2 ANQGSEA. This CDR3 comprises 13 residues. The V and J ends lost 6 bases and 4 bases respectively, with 15 bases between them. For the CDR3, the DNA is TGCAGCGTGGCCCGCGGGGGTTCCTATGGCTACACCTTC. Residues: CSVARGGSYGYTF. The full variable domain, rest sourced from reference TRBV29-1 and TRBJ1-2, is SAVISQKPSRDICQRGTSLTIQCQVDSQVTMMFWYRQQPGQSLTLIATANQGSEATYESGFVIDKFPISRPNLTFSTLTVSNMSPEDSSIYLCSVARGGSYGYTFGSGTRLTVV.

CDR3 nucleotide sequence: TGCGCCAGCAGCTTAGAGGGCAGGGCTAACCAGCCCCAGCATTTT. Translation: CASSLEGRANQPQHF. The chain joins TRBV5-1 to TRBJ1-5; maybe TRBD1 (5 bases). Germline values: CDR1 SGHRS, CDR2 YFSETQ. This CDR3 is built from 15 residues. Trimming removed 2 bases at V and 7 bases at J, with 16 bases between.

This clonotype was observed a handful of times. This chain uses TRBV29-1 with TRBJ1-1; D ambiguous. The CDR3 spans 13 residues. From germline, CDR1 is SQVTM and CDR2 ANQGSEA. V shed 5 bases and J shed 8 bases, with 18 bases lying between them. The CDR3 sequence: CSVHPHTGREAFF. As DNA, the CDR3 is TGCAGCGTTCATCCTCACACGGGCAGGGAAGCTTTCTTT.

The chain employs TRBV13 and TRBJ2-7; D may be TRBD2 (7 bases). V dropped 6 bases and J dropped 1 base, with 19 bases sitting between them. The CDR3 length is 16 residues. The germline V gene has CDR1 PRHDT and CDR2 FYEKMQ (reference sequence). The CDR3 loop reads CASRQGLAGPSYEQYF. In DNA, the CDR3 is TGTGCCAGCAGACAGGGATTAGCGGGCCCATCCTACGAGCAGTACTTC.

The chain uses TRBV12-3 or TRBV12-4 and TRBJ1-2; maybe TRBD1 (6 bases). Trimming left V 2 bases short and J 0 bases short, with 10 bases between. The CDR3 sequence is 15 residues long. The CDR3, as DNA: TGTGCCAGCAGTTTAACAGGGCCTTCTAACTATGGCTACACCTTC. Protein product: CASSLTGPSNYGYTF.

V is TRBV6-5 and J is TRBJ2-1, with 9 bases lining up with TRBD2. The CDR3 length is 15 residues. Germline-derived CDR1 and CDR2 are MNHEY and SVGAGI. Trimming at V came to 6 bases and at J to 4 bases, leaving 7 bases not matched to a gene. CDR3 protein: CASSPASGIYNEQFF. The CDR3 DNA follows: TGTGCCAGCAGCCCTGCTAGCGGGATATACAATGAGCAGTTCTTC.

This rearrangement joins TRBV20-1 to TRBJ2-3; a weak D match, TRBD1 (5 bases). CDR1 is DFQATT, CDR2 SNEGSKA, per germline (reference sequence). V dropped 3 bases and J dropped 2 bases, with 12 bases sitting between them. This CDR3 region has 14 residues. CDR3 coding DNA: TGCAGTGCTAGTTGGCCCAGGGACACAGATACGCAGTATTTT. Its translation: CSASWPRDTDTQYF.

Many counts were recorded for this clonotype. J is TRBJ1-1 and V is TRBV5-1; 7 positions agree with TRBD1. Looked up from germline, CDR1 is SGHRS and CDR2 is YFSETQ. The V segment lost 7 bases and the J segment 5 bases; nucleotides outside the gene matches: 11. This CDR3 has 14 amino acids. CDR3 nucleotide sequence: TGCGCCAGCTCCAGAGGGGGCAGGATGACTGAAGCTTTCTTT. Translated: CASSRGGRMTEAFF.

This sequence joins TRBV29-1 and TRBJ2-1; 10 nucleotides line up with TRBD2. Trimming cost V 6 bases and J 2 bases; bases outside gene matches: 4. This CDR3 is 14 amino acids long. From germline, CDR1 is SQVTM and CDR2 ANQGSEA. The CDR3 DNA sequence: TGCAGCGTCGGGGGACTAGCGCCCTACAATGAGCAGTTCTTC. Translation: CSVGGLAPYNEQFF.

Only a few counts were recorded for this clonotype. This rearrangement joins TRBV9 to TRBJ2-1; D possibly uses TRBD1 or TRBD2 (6 bases each). The ends were cut back, 0 bases at V and 8 bases at J, with 15 bases in the middle. The CDR3 contains 15 residues. CDR1 is SGDLS, CDR2 YYNGEE, per germline. The CDR3 nucleotides read TGTGCCAGCAGCGTAGAGTTGGGGGGCGCATATGAGCAGTTCTTC. It specifies CASSVELGGAYEQFF.

The chain has TRBV6-5 and TRBJ2-1; TRBD2 matches at 8 bases. The CDR3 totals 15 residues. The germline CDR1 and CDR2 sequences are MNHEY and SVGAGI. Trimming removed 0 bases from V and 10 bases from J; junction bases left unmatched: 8. CDR3 loop: CASSYSPGSGKEQFF. DNA for the CDR3: TGTGCCAGCAGTTACTCCCCCGGTAGCGGGAAAGAGCAGTTCTTC.

The rearrangement joins TRBV15 to TRBJ2-1; D possibly corresponds to TRBD2 (5 bases). CDR3 length: 15 residues. Deletions cut 0 bases from V and 9 bases from J, with 15 bases between. CDR1 and CDR2 from the germline V gene are LNHNV and YYDKDF (reference sequence). CDR3 in amino acids: CATSRDLGLSPEQFF. CDR3 in DNA: TGTGCCACCAGCAGAGATCTAGGACTCTCGCCTGAGCAGTTCTTC.

CDR3 sequence: CASSFGQGPRQPQHF. The CDR3 DNA reads as TGTGCCAGCAGTTTCGGACAGGGGCCTAGACAGCCCCAGCATTTT. The J gene is TRBJ1-5, the V gene TRBV12-3 or TRBV12-4; TRBD1 matches 9 bases. V dropped 3 bases and J dropped 7; count of bases not matched to a gene: 7. This CDR3 is built from 15 residues.

The rearrangement uses TRBV6-5 and TRBJ1-1; perhaps TRBD1 as D (5 bases). The CDR3 totals 13 residues. Trimming took off 10 bases at V and 2 bases at J, with 14 bases between the two ends. Germline CDR1 reads MNHEY; CDR2 reads SVGAGI. CDR3 amino acids: CATLGRDNTEAFF. CDR3 DNA sequence: TGTGCCACCCTCGGCAGGGATAACACTGAAGCTTTCTTT.

The chain has TRBV5-1 and TRBJ1-2; a possible D gene is TRBD1 (6 bases). This CDR3 is 16 amino acids long. Trimming left V 0 bases short and J 6 bases short, with 18 bases between. Germline loops: CDR1 SGHRS, CDR2 YFSETQ. CDR3 region: CASSLGRHYRVHGYTF. The CDR3 DNA follows: TGCGCCAGCAGCTTGGGACGGCACTACAGGGTCCATGGCTACACCTTC.

The chain couples TRBV7-2 to TRBJ1-4; 7 nucleotides line up with TRBD1. The CDR3 totals 15 residues. Germline-derived CDR1 and CDR2 are SGHTA and FQGNSA. The junction had 5 bases not matched to a gene; V was cut back by 5 bases and J by 2 bases. Written as DNA, the CDR3 is TGTGCCAGCAGCCAACAGGGGACGACTAATGAAAAACTGTTTTTT. It specifies CASSQQGTTNEKLFF.

The chain is built from TRBV14 and TRBJ2-7, with D tentatively TRBD2 (6 bases). The length of the CDR3 is 15 residues. Looked up from germline, CDR1 is SGHDN and CDR2 is FVKESK. V was cut by 3 bases and J by 5 bases, with 17 bases left in between. DNA for the CDR3: TGTGCCAGCAGCCATCGCCACGGGAGCGGTAACGAGCAGTACTTC. As protein: CASSHRHGSGNEQYF. The variable domain in full, completed from reference TRBV14 and TRBJ2-7, reads EAGVTQFPSHSVIEKGQTVTLRCDPISGHDNLYWYRRVMGKEIKFLLHFVKESKQDESGMPNNRFLAERTGGTYSTLKVQPAELEDSGVYFCASSHRHGSGNEQYFGPGTRLTVT.